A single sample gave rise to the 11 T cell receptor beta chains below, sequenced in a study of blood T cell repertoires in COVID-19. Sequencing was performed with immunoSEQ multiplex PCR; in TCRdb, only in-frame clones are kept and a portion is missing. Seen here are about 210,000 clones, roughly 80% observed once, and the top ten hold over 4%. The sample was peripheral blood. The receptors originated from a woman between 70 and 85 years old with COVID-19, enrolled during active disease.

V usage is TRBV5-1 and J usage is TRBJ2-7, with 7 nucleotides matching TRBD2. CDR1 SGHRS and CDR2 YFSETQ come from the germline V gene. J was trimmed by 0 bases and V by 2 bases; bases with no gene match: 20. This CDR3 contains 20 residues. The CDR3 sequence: CASSFPGPRGSGTDSYEQYF. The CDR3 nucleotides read TGCGCCAGCAGCTTCCCGGGGCCTCGGGGCAGCGGGACCGACTCCTACGAGCAGTACTTC. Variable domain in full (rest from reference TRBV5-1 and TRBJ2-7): KAGVTQTPRYLIKTRGQQVTLSCSPISGHRSVSWYQQTPGQGLQFLFEYFSETQRNKGNFPGRFSGRQFSNSRSEMNVSTLELGDSALYLCASSFPGPRGSGTDSYEQYFGPGTRLTVT.

The CDR3 DNA follows: TGTGCCAGCAGCGTCACTAGCCGTGAGGACGAGCAGTACTTC. It encodes CASSVTSREDEQYF. The rearrangement uses TRBV9 and TRBJ2-7, with a tentative D call TRBD2 (6 bases). The V gene lost 2 bases and the J gene lost 5 bases, with 14 bases spanning the gap. This CDR3 comprises 14 residues. Germline V gene lookup returns CDR1 SGDLS and CDR2 YYNGEE. Full variable domain (outside the CDR3, taken from reference TRBV9 and TRBJ2-7): DSGVTQTPKHLITATGQRVTLRCSPRSGDLSVYWYQQSLDQGLQFLIQYYNGEERAKGNILERFSAQQFPDLHSELNLSSLELGDSALYFCASSVTSREDEQYFGPGTRLTVT.

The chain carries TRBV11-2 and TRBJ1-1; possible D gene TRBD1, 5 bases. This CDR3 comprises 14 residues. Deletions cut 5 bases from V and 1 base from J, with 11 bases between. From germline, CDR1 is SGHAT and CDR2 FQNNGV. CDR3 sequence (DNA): TGTGCCAGCAGCCCGGGACTCAAGAACACTGAAGCTTTCTTT. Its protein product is CASSPGLKNTEAFF.

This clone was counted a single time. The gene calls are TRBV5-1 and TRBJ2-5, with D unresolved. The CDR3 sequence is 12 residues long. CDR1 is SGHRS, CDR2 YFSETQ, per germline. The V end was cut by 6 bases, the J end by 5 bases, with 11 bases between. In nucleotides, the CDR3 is TGCGCCAGCAAAGGTCCCGGGGAGACCCAGTACTTC. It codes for CASKGPGETQYF.

The CDR3 nucleotides read TGTGCCAGCAAGGGGGGCACAGGGGTTAACTATGGCTACACCTTC. This codes for CASKGGTGVNYGYTF. This sequence joins TRBV6-5 and TRBJ1-2; 7 bases match TRBD1. The V gene end was trimmed by 7 bases and the J gene end by 1 base; junction bases not matched to a gene: 9. There are 15 residues in the CDR3. Germline V gene sequence: CDR1 MNHEY, CDR2 SVGAGI.

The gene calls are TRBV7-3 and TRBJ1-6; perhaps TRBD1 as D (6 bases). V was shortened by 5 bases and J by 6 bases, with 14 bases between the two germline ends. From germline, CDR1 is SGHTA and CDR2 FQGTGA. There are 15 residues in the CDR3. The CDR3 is CASSRLDRVNSPLHF. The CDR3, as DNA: TGTGCCAGCAGCCGTTTGGACAGAGTTAATTCACCCCTCCACTTT.

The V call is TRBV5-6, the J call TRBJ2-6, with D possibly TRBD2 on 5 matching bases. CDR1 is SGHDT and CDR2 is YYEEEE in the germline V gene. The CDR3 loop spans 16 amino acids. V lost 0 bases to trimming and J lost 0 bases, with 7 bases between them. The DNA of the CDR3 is TGTGCCAGCAGCTTGGTAGGAGGCTCTGGGGCCAACGTCCTGACTTTC. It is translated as CASSLVGGSGANVLTF.

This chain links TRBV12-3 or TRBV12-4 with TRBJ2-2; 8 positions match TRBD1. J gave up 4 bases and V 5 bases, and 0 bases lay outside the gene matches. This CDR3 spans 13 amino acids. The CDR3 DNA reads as TGTGCCAGCAGTGACAGGGGCACCGGGGAGCTGTTTTTT. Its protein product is CASSDRGTGELFF.

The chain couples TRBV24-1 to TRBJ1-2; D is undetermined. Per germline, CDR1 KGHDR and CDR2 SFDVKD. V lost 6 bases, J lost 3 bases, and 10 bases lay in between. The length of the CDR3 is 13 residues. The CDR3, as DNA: TGTGCCACCAGTCCGGGAGACTACTATGGCTACACCTTC. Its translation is CATSPGDYYGYTF.

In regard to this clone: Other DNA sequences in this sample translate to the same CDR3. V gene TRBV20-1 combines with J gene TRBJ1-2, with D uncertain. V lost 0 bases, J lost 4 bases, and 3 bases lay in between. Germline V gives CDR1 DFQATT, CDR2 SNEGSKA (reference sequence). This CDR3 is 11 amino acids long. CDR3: CSARDSYGYTF. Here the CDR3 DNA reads TGCAGTGCTAGAGACAGCTATGGCTACACCTTC.

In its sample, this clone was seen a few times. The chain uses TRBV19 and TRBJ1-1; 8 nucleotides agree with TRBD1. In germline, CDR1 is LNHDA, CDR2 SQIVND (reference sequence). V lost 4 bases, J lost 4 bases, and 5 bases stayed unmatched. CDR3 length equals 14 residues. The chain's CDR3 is CASSKDRVRTEAFF. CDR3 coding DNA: TGTGCCAGTAGTAAGGACAGGGTTCGCACTGAAGCTTTCTTT.